This T cell receptor beta chain was identified during a study of T cell repertoires in cytomegalovirus infection. On the study more broadly: CMV epitopes used comprised recently identified HLA-C-restricted ones and well-studied HLA-B-restricted ones. Indications came from public TCR beta signatures; they pointed to CMV infection and to a matching HLA type.

Germline-derived CDR1 and CDR2 are SGHTA and FQGNSA. V dropped 6 bases and J dropped 0 bases, with 9 bases sitting between them. The CDR3 is 15 residues long. Overall study results and limits: The ex vivo response was dominated by HLA-C-restricted CMV-specific TCR beta clonotypes.

A note on this clonotype: No antigen is known for it.

TCRdb redid the calling of the reads with MiXCR, one entry per CDR3 protein. The data hold under 850,000 distinct CDR3 sequences, with 30% to 35% observed a single time. This chain connects TRBV7-2 to TRBJ2-6, with D maybe TRBD1 (6 bases). The receptor comes from a human donor in good health (CMV status not recorded). Some clones in this sample may be carry-over from other donors' samples. The specimen was cultured PBMCs, collected from culture after CMV antigen stimulation. CDR3 sequence (DNA): TGTGCCAGCAGACTACAGGGCTCTGGGGCCAACGTCCTGACTTTC. This sequence encodes CASRLQGSGANVLTF.